Shown below are 3 T cell receptor beta chains from a single sample sequenced in a study of blood T cell repertoires in COVID-19. Clones were sequenced by immunoSEQ multiplex PCR, and TCRdb holds only the in-frame ones, with some missing. The sample contains roughly 150,000 clones, approximately 80% of which appear only once. Sequenced: peripheral blood. The source of these receptors is a woman older than 75 with acute or convalescent COVID-19.

The chain is built from TRBV28 and TRBJ2-1, with TRBD1 identical over 8 bases. Looked up from germline, CDR1 is MDHEN and CDR2 is SYDVKM. The CDR3 sequence is 15 residues long. V shed 5 bases and J 4 bases; nucleotides not matched to a gene: 7. The CDR3 DNA is TGTGCCAGCAGTACCTACAGGGGGGTATACAATGAGCAGTTCTTC. This sequence encodes CASSTYRGVYNEQFF.

The J gene is TRBJ1-4, the V gene TRBV4-2, with 9 bases identical to TRBD1. Trimming cost V 5 bases and J 12 bases; bases outside gene matches: 13. The V gene's germline CDR1 is LGHNA and CDR2 YNFKEQ. The CDR3 has 15 amino acids. The CDR3 nucleotides read TGTGCCAGCAGCTTCGGGACAGGGTCTGATGGGGAACTGTTTTTT. As protein: CASSFGTGSDGELFF.

The J gene is TRBJ2-1, the V gene TRBV11-3; 10 positions match TRBD2. This CDR3 region has 17 residues. Germline V gene data show CDR1 as SGHNT and CDR2 as YENEEA. The ends lost 2 bases at V and 6 bases at J; junction bases unmatched: 10. The CDR3 DNA follows: TGTGCCAGCAGCTTATCCACGGGACTAGCGCCTTTCAATGAGCAGTTCTTC. Translated: CASSLSTGLAPFNEQFF. The full variable domain, completed using reference TRBV11-3 and TRBJ2-1, is EAGVVQSPRYKIIEKKQPVAFWCNPISGHNTLYWYLQNLGQGPELLIRYENEEAVDDSQLPKDRFSAERLKGVDSTLKIQPAELGDSAVYLCASSLSTGLAPFNEQFFGPGTRLTVL.